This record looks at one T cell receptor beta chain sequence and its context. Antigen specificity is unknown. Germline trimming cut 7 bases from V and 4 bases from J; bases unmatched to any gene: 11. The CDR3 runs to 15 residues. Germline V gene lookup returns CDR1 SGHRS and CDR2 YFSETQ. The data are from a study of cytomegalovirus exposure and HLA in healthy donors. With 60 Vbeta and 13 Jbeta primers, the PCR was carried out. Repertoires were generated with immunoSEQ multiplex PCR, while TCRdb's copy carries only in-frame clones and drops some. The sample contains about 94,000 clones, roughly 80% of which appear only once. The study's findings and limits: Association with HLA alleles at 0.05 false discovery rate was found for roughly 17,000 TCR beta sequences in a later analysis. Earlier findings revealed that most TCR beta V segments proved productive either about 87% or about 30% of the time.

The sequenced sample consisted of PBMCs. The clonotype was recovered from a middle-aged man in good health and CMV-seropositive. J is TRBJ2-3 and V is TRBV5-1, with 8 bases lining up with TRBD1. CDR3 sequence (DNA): TGCGCCAGCCTGACCCGAGGACAGGGTGCAGATACGCAGTATTTT. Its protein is CASLTRGQGADTQYF.